The TCR beta chain described here comes from a study of blood T cell repertoires in COVID-19. Source study methods: The authors estimated nucleated cell counts from reference gene primer amplification. This table comes from immunoSEQ multiplex PCR, and its TCRdb copy is limited to in-frame clones, with some not included. That table is the source of V, J and clone size, and D and trimming were worked out from the DNA. The sample records under 250,000 clones, 65% to 90% being singletons. Participants were placed into cohorts based on the clinical history they reported. V shed 1 base and J shed 4 bases, with 12 bases lying between them. This CDR3 contains 15 residues. Per germline, CDR1 SGDLS and CDR2 YYNGEE.

The rearrangement joins TRBV9 to TRBJ1-3; D remains ambiguous. This receptor was identified in a woman aged 45-60 years with acute COVID-19. Specimen: PBMCs or T cells enriched from blood (not recorded which). The CDR3 nucleotides read TGTGCCAGCAGCGTAAGAGCTGAGAGGGGAAACACCATATATTTT. The encoded protein is CASSVRAERGNTIYF.